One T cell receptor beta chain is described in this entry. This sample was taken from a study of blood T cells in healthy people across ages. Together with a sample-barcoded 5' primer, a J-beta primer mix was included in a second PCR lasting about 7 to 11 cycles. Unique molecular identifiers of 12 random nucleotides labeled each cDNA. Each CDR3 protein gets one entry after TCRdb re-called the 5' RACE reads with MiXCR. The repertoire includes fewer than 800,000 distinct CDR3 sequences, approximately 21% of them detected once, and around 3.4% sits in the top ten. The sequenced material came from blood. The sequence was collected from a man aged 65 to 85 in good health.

The CDR3 nucleotides read TGCAGTGCACCGCCAGGCCCCTCTGGGGCCAACGTCCTGACTTTC. Translating gives CSAPPGPSGANVLTF. The chain joins TRBV20-1 to TRBJ2-6; unclear D gene. Germline-derived CDR1 and CDR2 are DFQATT and SNEGSKA (reference sequence). With 6 bases removed from V and 0 bases from J, the gap between germline ends came to 12 bases. This CDR3 has 15 residues.